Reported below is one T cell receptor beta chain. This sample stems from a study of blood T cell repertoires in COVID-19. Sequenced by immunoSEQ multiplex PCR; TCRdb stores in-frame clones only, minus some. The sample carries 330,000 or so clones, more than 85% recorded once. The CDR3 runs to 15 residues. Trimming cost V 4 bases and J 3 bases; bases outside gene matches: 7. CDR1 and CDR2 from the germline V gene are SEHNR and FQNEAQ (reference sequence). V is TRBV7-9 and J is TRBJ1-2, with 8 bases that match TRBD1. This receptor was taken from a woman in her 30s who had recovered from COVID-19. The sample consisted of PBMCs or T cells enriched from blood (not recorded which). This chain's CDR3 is CASSYLQGGDYGYTF. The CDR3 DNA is TGTGCCAGCAGCTACCTACAGGGGGGCGACTATGGCTACACCTTC.